This TCR beta chain appears in the sequencing data of a study of shared T cell receptors in the human thymus. V lost 4 bases and J 8 bases, leaving 23 bases between the germline ends. This CDR3 contains 17 residues. Germline V CDR1 and CDR2: SGHTA, FQGNSA. Only in-frame clones appear in the TCRdb table, and some are missing; sequencing was by immunoSEQ multiplex PCR. The sample has hundreds of thousands of clones; more than 75% are singletons. These records were also assigned to another study, of human thymus T cells. That source reports: Related research has reported that thymic repertoires overlap highly among unrelated individuals.

The sequence derives from a boy under three years old with a congenital heart defect. The V and J genes are TRBV7-2 and TRBJ1-4; D is ambiguous. Sequences were obtained from thymocytes. CDR3 amino acids: CASSCGRVGGKEEKLFF. DNA for the CDR3: TGTGCCAGCAGCTGCGGTAGGGTAGGAGGGAAGGAGGAAAAACTGTTTTTT.